The clone carrying this T cell receptor (beta chain) was recorded a few times. No antigen is known for it. Trimming took 7 bases from V and 8 from J, leaving 21 bases between them. Germline loops: CDR1 SGDLS, CDR2 YYNGEE. CDR3 size: 14 residues. This sample was included in a study of post-analysis software for immune sequencing data. Study results and limitations: Controls' normalized Chao1 diversity significantly exceeded that of multiple sclerosis patients. Roughly 5 TRBV segments occurring more often in patients than controls included TRBV5-6, TRBV5-1 and TRBV20-1.

Included in the TCR beta cDNA libraries were unique molecular identifiers. One entry per CDR3 protein results from TCRdb running MiXCR on the PCR reads. This sample yields about 760,000 distinct CDR3 sequences, of which 25% to 30% are seen a single time; roughly 0.57% belongs to the top ten. The specimen was blood. This clonotype was obtained from a girl aged 10-17 years with multiple sclerosis. This chain uses TRBV9 with TRBJ1-2, with D perhaps TRBD1 (5 bases). CDR3 residues: CASHGPQGLGGYTF. The CDR3 nucleotides are TGTGCCAGCCACGGACCCCAGGGTCTGGGCGGCTACACCTTC.